This TCR beta chain was obtained from a study of brain T cells in children with intractable seizures. Noted time point: blood from clinic visit 5 months post-surgery; TSC patient then seizure free. Surgery cases with the highest brain T cell transcript signatures were chosen for sequencing. Before surgery, patients took at least one anti-epileptic drug. General study findings and limits: Pre-surgery blood may have been undersampled, hiding some clones.

This CDR3 is 19 amino acids long. In germline, CDR1 is KGHSH, CDR2 LQKENI. V dropped 2 bases and J dropped 5; count of bases not matched to a gene: 14. The repertoire was sequenced with immunoSEQ multiplex PCR; TCRdb's copy has only in-frame clones and lacks some. The data hold 340,000 or so clones, with approximately 93% observed a single time. Remarks on this clone: Antigen: not known.

The chain has TRBV18 and TRBJ2-6, with TRBD1 matching 8 bases. This clonotype was sampled from a boy in the first two years of life with tuberous sclerosis and intractable seizures. The specimen comprised peripheral blood, sampled 4 to 5 months after surgery. CDR3 coding DNA: TGTGCCAGCTCACCAGCCCAGGGGGCGGCTGCTCGACGGGCCAACGTCCTGACTTTC. Translated, it gives CASSPAQGAAARRANVLTF. Full variable domain (rest looked up from reference TRBV18 and TRBJ2-6): NAGVMQNPRHLVRRRGQEARLRCSPMKGHSHVYWYRQLPEEGLKFMVYLQKENIIDESGMPKERFSAEFPKEGPSILRIQQVVRGDSAAYFCASSPAQGAAARRANVLTFGAGSRLTVL.